The 29 T cell receptor beta chains presented below share a single source sample, sequenced in a study of cytomegalovirus exposure and HLA in healthy donors. With 60 Vbeta and 13 Jbeta primers, the PCR was carried out. TCRdb keeps only in-frame clones here, not all; method: immunoSEQ multiplex PCR. The sample holds 100,000 to 150,000 clones, around four fifths seen once. The sample comprised PBMCs. These receptor sequences come from a boy younger than 10 in good health and CMV-seronegative.

This chain connects TRBV11-2 to TRBJ1-2, with 7 bases aligning to TRBD1. J gave up 4 bases and V 2 bases, and 16 bases lay outside the gene matches. The CDR3 totals 18 residues. CDR1 is SGHAT and CDR2 is FQNNGV in the germline V gene. CDR3 amino acids: CASSLIRGQHYGSYGYTF. The CDR3 DNA reads as TGTGCCAGCAGCTTAATTCGGGGACAGCACTATGGATCCTATGGCTACACCTTC.

On this clone itself: At one boundary the junction diverges from the germline segment, which might be a read error. Other DNA sequences from this sample encode an identical CDR3 as well. V and J are TRBV18 and TRBJ1-5; D gene unclear. The CDR3 is 13 residues long. CDR1 and CDR2 (germline): KGHSH, LQKENI. The CDR3 region has the DNA TGTGCCAGCTCACCGGCCGGGAATCAGCCCCAACATTTT. Its translation: CASSPAGNQPQHF.

The V call is TRBV6-5, the J call TRBJ1-5; D gene uncertain. CDR3 size: 14 residues. Germline V gene data show CDR1 as MNHEY and CDR2 as SVGAGI. Deletions cut 5 bases from V and 1 base from J, with 9 bases between. The CDR3 reads CASSPDGSNQPQHF. The CDR3 DNA reads TGTGCCAGCAGTCCTGACGGGAGCAATCAGCCCCAGCATTTT.

The chain employs TRBV2 and TRBJ1-1, with D maybe TRBD1 (5 bases). The germline V gene encodes CDR1 SNHLY and CDR2 FYNNEI. V was trimmed by 4 bases and J by 3 bases, leaving 9 bases between them. The CDR3 sequence is 13 residues long. CDR3 in DNA: TGTGCCAGCAGTGTGGGGCCAGACACTGAAGCTTTCTTT. Translated: CASSVGPDTEAFF.

The rearrangement joins TRBV19 to TRBJ2-1, with 12 positions matching TRBD2. V was clipped by 5 bases and J by 9 bases; unmatched bases: 14. CDR1 is LNHDA and CDR2 is SQIVND in the germline V gene (reference sequence). This CDR3 has 17 residues. The CDR3 region is CASSPHRLAGVFGEQFF. The CDR3 region has the DNA TGTGCCAGTAGTCCTCACCGACTAGCGGGAGTGTTCGGTGAGCAGTTCTTC.

The V gene is TRBV5-4, the J gene TRBJ1-1; 7 nucleotides line up with TRBD1. The V segment lost 2 bases and the J segment 8 bases; nucleotides outside the gene matches: 3. The CDR3 totals 12 residues. Germline V gene sequence: CDR1 SGHNT, CDR2 YYREEE (reference sequence). The CDR3 sequence: CASSFGTAEAFF. The DNA of the CDR3 is TGTGCCAGCAGCTTTGGGACAGCAGAAGCTTTCTTT. The entire variable domain, with the rest obtained from reference TRBV5-4 and TRBJ1-1, is as follows: ETGVTQSPTHLIKTRGQQVTLRCSSQSGHNTVSWYQQALGQGPQFIFQYYREEENGRGNFPPRFSGLQFPNYSSELNVNALELDDSALYLCASSFGTAEAFFGQGTRLTVV.

The chain carries TRBV4-1 and TRBJ2-3; a weak D match, TRBD1 (6 bases). V was shortened by 3 bases and J by 2 bases, with 15 bases between the two germline ends. The CDR3 spans 16 residues. CDR1 and CDR2 (germline): MGHRA, YSYEKL. For the CDR3, the DNA is TGCGCCAGCAGCCATCCCCCGCAGGGGACCACAGATACGCAGTATTTT. This encodes CASSHPPQGTTDTQYF.

The chain carries TRBV27 and TRBJ2-5; 7 nucleotides line up with TRBD1. Germline assignment: CDR1 MNHEY and CDR2 SMNVEV (reference sequence). This CDR3 is built from 15 residues. Germline trimming cut 5 bases from V and 1 base from J; bases unmatched to any gene: 7. The CDR3 protein is CASSNVGGPQETQYF. The DNA of the CDR3 is TGTGCCAGCAGTAACGTAGGGGGCCCCCAAGAGACCCAGTACTTC.

This chain's CDR3 is CASSPAGTSGLALSEQYV. The CDR3 DNA sequence: TGCGCCAGCAGCCCCGCGGGGACTAGCGGTTTGGCCCTCTCCGAGCAGTACGTC. The rearrangement links TRBV5-1 to TRBJ2-7, with 11 bases lining up with TRBD2. The V and J ends lost 4 bases and 6 bases, in that order; junction bases with no gene match: 18. Germline V CDR1 and CDR2: SGHRS, YFSETQ. This CDR3 comprises 18 residues.

This clone occurred once. The genes are TRBV7-8 and TRBJ1-5; 7 bases align to TRBD1. Germline V gene data show CDR1 as SGHVS and CDR2 as FQNEAQ. The trim removed 5 bases at V and 4 bases at J, leaving 5 bases unmatched. CDR3 length: 14 residues. As DNA, the CDR3 is TGTGCCAGCAGCGGACAGGAGGGAAATCAGCCCCAGCATTTT. As protein: CASSGQEGNQPQHF.

The gene calls are TRBV15 and TRBJ2-1; TRBD2 agrees at 7 bases. The CDR3 extends over 16 amino acids. The germline V gene has CDR1 LNHNV and CDR2 YYDKDF (reference sequence). Trimming at V came to 5 bases and at J to 5 bases, leaving 12 bases not matched to a gene. In DNA, the CDR3 is TGTGCCACCAGCGACCTAGTTGCGGGGGATAACAATGAGCAGTTCTTC. Residues: CATSDLVAGDNNEQFF. The whole variable domain, remainder taken from reference TRBV15 and TRBJ2-1, is DAMVIQNPRYQVTQFGKPVTLSCSQTLNHNVMYWYQQKSSQAPKLLFHYYDKDFNNEADTPDNFQSRRPNTSFCFLDIRSPGLGDTAMYLCATSDLVAGDNNEQFFGPGTRLTVL.

The chain joins TRBV5-1 to TRBJ1-2; a possible D gene is TRBD1 (6 bases). The germline V gene encodes CDR1 SGHRS and CDR2 YFSETQ. V lost 0 bases, J lost 1 base, and 13 bases lay in between. This CDR3 is 16 amino acids long. DNA of the CDR3: TGCGCCAGCAGCTTGGAACCCGGACAGATTAACTATGGCTACACCTTC. Residues: CASSLEPGQINYGYTF.

The rearrangement uses TRBV6-1 and TRBJ1-1; TRBD1 agrees at 7 bases. Germline assignment: CDR1 MNHNS and CDR2 SASEGT. The CDR3 is 11 residues long. The J segment lost 8 bases and the V segment lost 5 bases, leaving 2 bases of the junction unmatched. The CDR3 is CASSPDREAFF. The CDR3 DNA reads as TGTGCCAGCAGTCCGGACAGGGAAGCTTTCTTT.

CDR3 DNA sequence: TGTGCCAGCTCACCACTAAACAGGGGAGAGACCCAGTACTTC. This sequence encodes CASSPLNRGETQYF. The chain recombines TRBV18 with TRBJ2-5, with TRBD1 matching 7 bases. Germline CDR1 KGHSH, CDR2 LQKENI. The J segment lost 4 bases and the V segment lost 1 base, leaving 3 bases of the junction unmatched. CDR3 size: 14 residues.

The J gene is TRBJ2-1, the V gene TRBV11-2, with D uncertain. The V and J ends lost 5 bases and 1 base respectively, with 6 bases between them. The CDR3 has 13 residues. Germline CDR1 is SGHAT and CDR2 is FQNNGV. In DNA, the CDR3 is TGTGCCAGCAGCGGCCAATCCTACAATGAGCAGTTCTTC. It codes for CASSGQSYNEQFF.

The chain has TRBV19 and TRBJ2-7, with 8 positions matching TRBD1. Germline CDR1 LNHDA, CDR2 SQIVND (reference sequence). V lost 3 bases and J lost 2; bases outside the gene matches: 6. The CDR3 has 15 amino acids. Written as DNA, the CDR3 is TGTGCCAGTAGTATCGCCGGACAGGGAACCTACGAGCAGTACTTC. This codes for CASSIAGQGTYEQYF.

The V gene is TRBV7-8, the J gene TRBJ1-1; TRBD1 agrees at 8 bases. Trimming took 5 bases from V and 0 from J; bases not matched to a gene: 2. In germline, CDR1 is SGHVS, CDR2 FQNEAQ. The CDR3 loop spans 14 amino acids. This CDR3 is CASSPGGMNTEAFF. CDR3 in DNA: TGTGCCAGCAGCCCAGGGGGCATGAACACTGAAGCTTTCTTT.

V usage is TRBV7-9 and J usage is TRBJ2-5; D is unclear. Trimming shortened V by 2 bases and J by 5 bases, and 18 bases separated the two germline ends. The germline CDR1 and CDR2 sequences are SEHNR and FQNEAQ (reference sequence). The CDR3 length is 16 residues. The CDR3 sequence: CASSLRNIGSRETQYF. CDR3 in DNA: TGTGCCAGCAGCTTACGCAATATAGGAAGCAGGGAGACCCAGTACTTC. The whole variable domain, filled in from reference TRBV7-9 and TRBJ2-5, reads DTGVSQNPRHKITKRGQNVTFRCDPISEHNRLYWYRQTLGQGPEFLTYFQNEAQLEKSRLLSDRFSAERPKGSFSTLEIQRTEQGDSAMYLCASSLRNIGSRETQYFGPGTRLLVL.

The genes are TRBV28 and TRBJ1-1; D possibly corresponds to TRBD1 (6 bases). Germline CDR1 MDHEN, CDR2 SYDVKM. This CDR3 contains 14 residues. Trimming left V 10 bases short and J 0 bases short, with 15 bases between. CDR3 amino acids: CATLPDSMNTEAFF. CDR3 coding DNA: TGTGCCACCCTACCGGACAGCATGAACACTGAAGCTTTCTTT.

The chain couples TRBV5-6 to TRBJ2-5; the match to TRBD2 covers 7 bases. Germline loops: CDR1 SGHDT, CDR2 YYEEEE. Trimming removed 0 bases from V and 7 bases from J; junction bases left unmatched: 9. CDR3 length: 15 residues. The CDR3 protein is CASSLETAGSRTQYF. The CDR3 nucleotides are TGTGCCAGCAGCTTGGAAACAGCGGGATCACGGACCCAGTACTTC.

CDR3 protein: CSVDKGPGELYNEQFF. CDR3 DNA: TGCAGCGTTGACAAGGGCCCGGGGGAGCTTTACAATGAGCAGTTCTTC. The chain employs TRBV29-1 and TRBJ2-1; weak D call: TRBD2 (6 bases). This CDR3 has 16 amino acids. Germline CDR1 is SQVTM and CDR2 is ANQGSEA. Trimming removed 3 bases from V and 4 bases from J, with 19 bases in between.

This clone occurred a few times. The chain couples TRBV6-5 to TRBJ2-1; D is perhaps TRBD1 (6 bases). The germline V gene encodes CDR1 MNHEY and CDR2 SVGAGI. The V end was cut by 2 bases, the J end by 11 bases, with 10 bases between. This CDR3 comprises 12 residues. The CDR3 DNA follows: TGTGCCAGCAGTTACGGGGACACAAAGCAGTTCTTC. It encodes CASSYGDTKQFF.

V usage is TRBV2 and J usage is TRBJ2-7, with D possibly TRBD2 on 5 matching bases. The CDR3 is 15 residues long. The germline V and J ends were trimmed by 7 bases and 2 bases, with 18 bases remaining between them. CDR1 and CDR2 (germline): SNHLY, FYNNEI. The CDR3 DNA is TGTGCCAGCACCCCCGGATGGGGAGACCCCTACGAGCAGTACTTC. Its translation is CASTPGWGDPYEQYF. Full variable domain (outside the CDR3, taken from reference TRBV2 and TRBJ2-7): EPEVTQTPSHQVTQMGQEVILRCVPISNHLYFYWYRQILGQKVEFLVSFYNNEISEKSEIFDDQFSVERPDGSNFTLKIRSTKLEDSAMYFCASTPGWGDPYEQYFGPGTRLTVT.

The CDR3 nucleotides read TGTGCCATCGCGACAGTGACGTTGGACAATGAGCAGTTCTTC. It yields the protein CAIATVTLDNEQFF. V is TRBV6-1 and J is TRBJ2-1; weak D call: TRBD1 (5 bases). This CDR3 is built from 14 residues. Germline values: CDR1 MNHNS, CDR2 SASEGT. The ends were cut back, 10 bases at V and 5 bases at J, with 18 bases in the middle.

V usage is TRBV19 and J usage is TRBJ2-7, with a weak D call TRBD1 (6 bases). The CDR3 runs 15 residues. In germline, CDR1 is LNHDA, CDR2 SQIVND (reference sequence). V was clipped by 1 base and J by 3 bases, with 13 bases between them. CDR3 sequence (DNA): TGTGCCAGTAGTATAGGATGGACAGAAGGCTACGAGCAGTACTTC. Translated, it gives CASSIGWTEGYEQYF.

The chain recombines TRBV30 with TRBJ1-5, with TRBD1 identical over 7 bases. The CDR3 sequence is 14 residues long. Germline V gives CDR1 GTSNPN, CDR2 SVGIG (reference sequence). The ends lost 1 base at V and 4 bases at J; junction bases unmatched: 4. The CDR3 bases are TGTGCCTGGAGTGGACAGGGTAGTAATCAGCCCCAGCATTTT. This codes for CAWSGQGSNQPQHF.

The chain carries TRBV19 and TRBJ1-2; D remains ambiguous. This CDR3 is built from 13 residues. Germline assignment: CDR1 LNHDA and CDR2 SQIVND (reference sequence). Trimming removed 8 bases from V and 3 bases from J, with 13 bases in between. In DNA, the CDR3 is TGTGCCAGTTCTCCGGGTTCCGACTATGGCTACACCTTC. It translates to CASSPGSDYGYTF. The full variable domain, rest sourced from reference TRBV19 and TRBJ1-2, is DGGITQSPKYLFRKEGQNVTLSCEQNLNHDAMYWYRQDPGQGLRLIYYSQIVNDFQKGDIAEGYSVSREKKESFPLTVTSAQKNPTAFYLCASSPGSDYGYTFGSGTRLTVV.

The genes are TRBV7-8 and TRBJ2-3, with TRBD2 matching 12 bases. V shed 2 bases, J shed 5 bases, and the junction held 8 bases outside the gene matches. CDR1 is SGHVS and CDR2 is FQNEAQ in the germline V gene. The CDR3 has 17 residues. CDR3 sequence reads: CASSLRASGGAIDTQYF. CDR3 in DNA: TGTGCCAGCAGCTTAAGGGCTAGCGGGGGGGCAATAGATACGCAGTATTTT.

The CDR3 loop reads CASSVDRGLIGELFF. The CDR3 region has the DNA TGTGCCAGCAGCGTGGACAGGGGGCTTATCGGGGAGCTGTTTTTT. The genes are TRBV9 and TRBJ2-2; TRBD1 aligns across 11 bases. CDR3 length: 15 residues. Germline-derived CDR1 and CDR2 are SGDLS and YYNGEE. The junction had 4 bases not matched to a gene; V was cut back by 2 bases and J by 7 bases.